This TCR beta chain was captured in a study of cytomegalovirus exposure and HLA in healthy donors. Overall study context: T cells numbering approximately 170 million yielded some 100 million unique TCR beta sequences in an earlier analysis.

Broader study findings: In a later analysis, the majority of CMV-associated beta chains seemingly showed HLA restriction. Later analysis placed DRB1 highest and HLA-C lowest in TCR association rates, which differed by HLA locus. A later analysis linked a missense DCLRE1C variant to TCR beta V- and J-gene trimming.

V lost 6 bases and J lost 2, with 11 bases in between. Germline assignment: CDR1 MNHNY and CDR2 SVGAGI (reference sequence). This CDR3 is 14 amino acids long. The PCR was carried out with 60 Vbeta primers and 13 Jbeta primers. Clones were sequenced by immunoSEQ multiplex PCR, and TCRdb holds only the in-frame ones, with some missing. The sample holds more than 150,000 clones; 82% are singletons and the top ten take roughly 0.73%. Comment on this clone: Antigen unknown.

The source is a woman in her late teens or twenties in good health and CMV-seronegative. Material: PBMCs. V gene TRBV6-6 combines with J gene TRBJ1-3; D gene uncertain. CDR3 bases: TGTGCCAGCAGGAGCCGGGATACTGGAAACACCATATATTTT. Translation gives CASRSRDTGNTIYF.